The clone carrying this T cell receptor (beta chain) was seen just once. Its cognate antigen is unknown. Assay used: immunoSEQ multiplex PCR; TCRdb lists only in-frame clones, some missing. The repertoire holds around 100,000 clones, 80% to 90% seen once, with around a sixth in the top ten. The data derive from a study of T cell responses to AZD1222 COVID-19 vaccine. The study's findings and limits: Only after the peak T cell response were repertoires sampled.

Between the trimmed V and J ends, which lost 4 bases and 7 bases, there was a span of 16 bases. The CDR3 has 14 amino acids. CDR1 MNHEY and CDR2 SMNVEV come from the germline V gene (reference sequence). This rearrangement joins TRBV27 to TRBJ1-2; the D gene is possibly TRBD1 (5 bases). The sequence derives from an adult in good health. The sample consisted of peripheral blood, taken on day 0 of AZD1222 vaccination. The CDR3 sequence is CASSSGTASRGYTF. In DNA form, the CDR3 reads TGTGCCAGCAGTTCCGGGACGGCAAGCCGTGGCTACACCTTC.